This T cell receptor (beta chain) was sequenced during a study of CD8 T cells in ankylosing spondylitis. The study's findings and limits: Seemingly distinctive of ankylosing spondylitis blood was a TCR beta motif formed by eight highly homologous variants. A number of the motif variants had already been described in reactive arthritis synovial fluid and blood.

Trimming removed 0 bases at V and 8 bases at J, with 23 bases between. CDR3 length equals 18 residues. Germline CDR1 and CDR2: LNHNV and YYDKDF (reference sequence). To note about this clonotype: Its antigen remains unidentified.

For TCR beta, libraries came from quantitative 5'-RACE with molecular barcodes. One entry per CDR3 protein results from TCRdb running MiXCR on the 5' RACE reads. The profile shows roughly 670,000 distinct CDR3 sequences, 15% to 20% of them singletons. The sequenced sample was blood, either unsorted or a sorted T cell fraction (not recorded which). The sequence was collected from a male donor with ankylosing spondylitis. This chain links TRBV15 with TRBJ2-4, with D maybe TRBD2 (6 bases). The CDR3 bases are TGTGCCACCAGCAGAGATATCGGACTAATGAAGGGAACTCACATTCAGTACTTC. Amino acid sequence: CATSRDIGLMKGTHIQYF.